One and the same sample provided the 21 T cell receptor beta chains below, sequenced in a study of CD8 T cells in ankylosing spondylitis. One entry per CDR3 protein results from TCRdb running MiXCR on the 5' RACE reads. Among 200,000 to 300,000 distinct CDR3 sequences, more than 20% were seen once, and the ten largest hold 0.5% to 0.75%. Sequenced: blood, either unsorted or a sorted T cell fraction (not recorded which). These receptors all stem from a male donor with ankylosing spondylitis or in good health (not recorded which).

The V gene is TRBV7-2, the J gene TRBJ2-7, with 9 bases aligning to TRBD1. V gave up 6 bases and J gave up 4 bases; unmatched junction bases: 7. Germline-derived CDR1 and CDR2 are SGHTA and FQGNSA. The CDR3 is 14 amino acids. The CDR3 loop reads CASSLTGGGYEQYF. The CDR3, as DNA: TGTGCCAGCAGTTTAACAGGGGGCGGGTACGAGCAGTACTTC. Looking up the rest from reference TRBV7-2 and TRBJ2-7 gives the full variable domain: GAGVSQSPSNKVTEKGKDVELRCDPISGHTALYWYRQSLGQGLEFLIYFQGNSAPDKSGLPSDRFSAERTGGSVSTLTIQRTQQEDSAVYLCASSLTGGGYEQYFGPGTRLTVT.

In its sample, this clonotype was seen many times. V gene TRBV10-3 combines with J gene TRBJ2-5; TRBD1 is a possible D gene (5 bases). Germline V gene sequence: CDR1 ENHRY, CDR2 SYGVKD. V lost 3 bases, J lost 2 bases, and 10 bases lay in between. The CDR3 sequence is 14 residues long. The CDR3 bases are TGTGCCATCAGTGACAGGACAACACAAGAGACCCAGTACTTC. It specifies CAISDRTTQETQYF.

The CDR3 nucleotides are TGTGCCAGCAGCCGTTCTGAGGGGAACGAGCAGTACTTC. This sequence encodes CASSRSEGNEQYF. The genes are TRBV7-3 and TRBJ2-7, with D tentatively TRBD1 or TRBD2 (5 bases each). Germline lookup yields CDR1 SGHTA and CDR2 FQGTGA. V was pared by 5 bases and J by 5 bases, with 13 bases between. The CDR3 contains 13 residues.

The chain recombines TRBV20-1 with TRBJ2-7, with D possibly matching TRBD2 (6 bases). Germline CDR1 reads DFQATT; CDR2 reads SNEGSKA (reference sequence). CDR3 length equals 13 residues. V was clipped by 3 bases and J by 0 bases, with 9 bases between them. In nucleotides, the CDR3 is TGCAGTGCTAGCGGGGGTAACTCCTACGAGCAGTACTTC. Protein: CSASGGNSYEQYF.

This clonotype was found many times. This chain joins TRBV20-1 and TRBJ1-1; possibly TRBD1 for D (5 bases). The length of the CDR3 is 11 residues. V was trimmed by 5 bases and J by 5 bases, leaving 9 bases between them. CDR1 and CDR2 from the germline V gene are DFQATT and SNEGSKA (reference sequence). This CDR3 is CSASRETEAFF. CDR3 nucleotide sequence: TGCAGTGCTTCCAGGGAGACTGAAGCTTTCTTT.

This clonotype was counted a single time. V usage is TRBV4-2 and J usage is TRBJ2-3; 7 positions match TRBD1. Germline CDR1 and CDR2: LGHNA and YNFKEQ. CDR3 size: 15 residues. J gave up 2 bases and V 1 base, and 3 bases lay outside the gene matches. This chain's CDR3 is CASSQGGTATDTQYF. The CDR3 DNA follows: TGTGCCAGCAGCCAAGGAGGGACAGCCACAGATACGCAGTATTTT.

This clonotype was observed a few times. This sequence joins TRBV20-1 and TRBJ2-3; maybe TRBD1 (6 bases). In germline, CDR1 is DFQATT, CDR2 SNEGSKA (reference sequence). CDR3 length: 16 residues. Between the trimmed V and J ends, which lost 3 bases and 2 bases, there was a span of 18 bases. Written as DNA, the CDR3 is TGCAGTGCTAGGCGCGCAGGGGAAGTCCTCACAGATACGCAGTATTTT. Translating gives CSARRAGEVLTDTQYF.

The chain combines TRBV6-1 with TRBJ2-1, with TRBD1 matching over 7 bases. CDR1 is MNHNS, CDR2 SASEGT, per germline. The CDR3 covers 15 residues. V lost 5 bases to trimming and J lost 3 bases; unmatched junction nucleotides: 7. CDR3 in amino acids: CASSRDRNFYNEQFF. Here the CDR3 DNA reads TGTGCCAGCAGTCGGGACAGAAACTTCTACAATGAGCAGTTCTTC.

The V gene is TRBV20-1, the J gene TRBJ2-3, with TRBD2 matching 7 bases. J was trimmed by 0 bases and V by 6 bases; bases with no gene match: 9. CDR3 length: 15 residues. Germline CDR1 DFQATT, CDR2 SNEGSKA (reference sequence). As DNA, the CDR3 is TGCAGTGCCCCACTAGCGTCCTCTAGCACAGATACGCAGTATTTT. Amino acid sequence: CSAPLASSSTDTQYF.

The chain combines TRBV10-3 with TRBJ2-3, with 12 bases lining up with TRBD2. The CDR3 spans 17 residues. The trim removed 6 bases at V and 1 base at J, leaving 8 bases unmatched. The germline V gene has CDR1 ENHRY and CDR2 SYGVKD. CDR3 residues: CAIRPTSGGRGTDTQYF. CDR3 coding DNA: TGTGCCATCAGGCCAACTAGCGGGGGGCGAGGCACAGATACGCAGTATTTT.

This clonotype was observed a few times. The chain has TRBV20-1 and TRBJ2-3; D unclear. The CDR3 covers 14 residues. Germline-derived CDR1 and CDR2 are DFQATT and SNEGSKA (reference sequence). Trimming took off 3 bases at V and 7 bases at J, with 17 bases between the two ends. The CDR3 is CSARNPPSGHTQYF. The CDR3 region has the DNA TGCAGTGCTAGGAATCCCCCCTCCGGGCATACGCAGTATTTT.

This clonotype was observed at least ten times. The V and J genes are TRBV29-1 and TRBJ2-7; TRBD1 matches 9 bases. The length of the CDR3 is 14 residues. The germline V gene has CDR1 SQVTM and CDR2 ANQGSEA. Germline trimming cut 7 bases from V and 2 bases from J; bases unmatched to any gene: 9. CDR3 protein: CSARTGGAAYEQYF. CDR3 DNA: TGCAGCGCCCGTACAGGGGGCGCAGCCTACGAGCAGTACTTC.

The V and J genes are TRBV29-1 and TRBJ2-3, with D perhaps TRBD2 (6 bases). The CDR3 runs to 13 residues. Trimming took off 8 bases at V and 4 bases at J, with 16 bases between the two ends. Germline values: CDR1 SQVTM, CDR2 ANQGSEA. The CDR3 nucleotides are TGCAGCTTGGGGGGATTTCAGTCAGATACGCAGTATTTT. It encodes CSLGGFQSDTQYF.

The chain uses TRBV7-9 and TRBJ2-5, with 7 bases matching TRBD1. CDR3 length: 15 residues. Per the germline V gene, CDR1 is SEHNR and CDR2 is FQNEAQ (reference sequence). Trimming cost V 4 bases and J 5 bases; bases outside gene matches: 10. CDR3 DNA: TGTGCCAGCAGCTCGGGACAGATCCGTCAGGAGACCCAGTACTTC. Its translation is CASSSGQIRQETQYF.

This clonotype was detected only a few times. The V call is TRBV6-1, the J call TRBJ1-2; D not resolved. Deletions cut 6 bases from V and 4 bases from J, with 15 bases between. The germline gives CDR1 MNHNS, CDR2 SASEGT. The CDR3 loop spans 14 amino acids. CDR3 sequence (DNA): TGTGCCAGCAGCGTGGATGGGAGTGCCTATGGCTACACCTTC. Amino acids: CASSVDGSAYGYTF.

In its sample, this clonotype was seen many times. This chain joins TRBV29-1 and TRBJ2-4, with D perhaps matching TRBD1 (5 bases). CDR3 length equals 13 residues. V gave up 1 base and J gave up 4 bases, with 8 bases separating them. The germline V gene has CDR1 SQVTM and CDR2 ANQGSEA. The CDR3, as DNA: TGCAGCGTTGAAGGGCAGGGAAAAAACATTCAGTACTTC. This codes for CSVEGQGKNIQYF.

The V call is TRBV20-1, the J call TRBJ2-1; 12 nucleotides agree with TRBD2. J was trimmed by 6 bases and V by 8 bases; bases with no gene match: 5. From germline, CDR1 is DFQATT and CDR2 SNEGSKA (reference sequence). This CDR3 spans 13 amino acids. As DNA, the CDR3 is TGCAGTCTAGCGGGGGGGCCGGGCAATGAGCAGTTCTTC. Amino acids: CSLAGGPGNEQFF.

This clonotype was detected ten times or more. V is TRBV7-9 and J is TRBJ2-2, with D perhaps TRBD1 (6 bases). Per germline, CDR1 SEHNR and CDR2 FQNEAQ (reference sequence). Trimming took off 7 bases at V and 0 bases at J, with 18 bases between the two ends. The CDR3 contains 17 residues. The CDR3 DNA sequence: TGTGCCAGCACGAGACAGGTTTCCACCGCGAACACCGGGGAGCTGTTTTTT. Translating it yields CASTRQVSTANTGELFF.

This clonotype was counted a few times. CDR3 loop: CSARVGPSDHEQYF. The CDR3 DNA follows: TGCAGTGCTAGAGTGGGTCCTAGCGACCACGAGCAGTACTTC. The chain recombines TRBV20-1 with TRBJ2-7; possible D gene TRBD2, 6 bases. V gave up 1 base and J gave up 5 bases, with 15 bases separating them. This CDR3 is built from 14 residues. Germline V gene data show CDR1 as DFQATT and CDR2 as SNEGSKA (reference sequence).

Here the CDR3 reads CASSVGMNTEAFF. DNA for the CDR3: TGTGCCAGCAGCGTGGGGATGAACACTGAAGCTTTCTTT. This chain connects TRBV11-3 to TRBJ1-1, with D hard to call. Germline V lookup: CDR1 SGHNT, CDR2 YENEEA. V was shortened by 5 bases and J by 0 bases, with 7 bases between the two germline ends. The CDR3 has 13 residues.

This rearrangement joins TRBV20-1 to TRBJ1-1, with D uncertain. The V and J ends lost 3 bases and 1 base respectively, with 9 bases between them. Per germline, CDR1 DFQATT and CDR2 SNEGSKA (reference sequence). This CDR3 has 13 amino acids. CDR3 region: CSASRQSNTEAFF. The DNA for the CDR3 is TGCAGTGCTAGCCGGCAGTCGAACACTGAAGCTTTCTTT.